The T cell receptor (beta chain) described here comes from a study of beta chain features in type 1 diabetes. Study-wide points: Any HLA type influence on TCRB rearrangement was left unresolved here. Patients' naive, central memory and Treg TCRB repertoires seemed closer to one another than those of healthy donors.

This clone was picked up a small number of times. Its antigen is not identified. Reverse transcription of all isolated RNA meant that expressed TCRB transcripts were sequenced. Clones were sequenced by immunoSEQ multiplex PCR, and TCRdb holds only the in-frame ones, with some missing. The table has some 150,000 clones, about 9.4% seen once. Researchers reported sorting CD4+ naive, central memory, regulatory and stem cell-like memory cells via CD45RO/CCR7/CD25/CD127/CD95/CD27. Post-sort purity exceeded 98% for all sorted populations. Germline V lookup: CDR1 SGDLS, CDR2 YYNGEE. Trimming took 0 bases from V and 6 from J; bases not matched to a gene: 11. CDR3 size: 17 residues.

The TCR was taken from a man between 18 and 35 years old in good health. The chain has TRBV9 and TRBJ2-1; 8 bases fit TRBD2. The sample was naive CD4+ T cells from blood. The CDR3 sequence: CASSVGLLAGFVNEQFF. For the CDR3, the DNA is TGTGCCAGCAGCGTAGGGTTGTTAGCGGGATTTGTCAATGAGCAGTTCTTC.